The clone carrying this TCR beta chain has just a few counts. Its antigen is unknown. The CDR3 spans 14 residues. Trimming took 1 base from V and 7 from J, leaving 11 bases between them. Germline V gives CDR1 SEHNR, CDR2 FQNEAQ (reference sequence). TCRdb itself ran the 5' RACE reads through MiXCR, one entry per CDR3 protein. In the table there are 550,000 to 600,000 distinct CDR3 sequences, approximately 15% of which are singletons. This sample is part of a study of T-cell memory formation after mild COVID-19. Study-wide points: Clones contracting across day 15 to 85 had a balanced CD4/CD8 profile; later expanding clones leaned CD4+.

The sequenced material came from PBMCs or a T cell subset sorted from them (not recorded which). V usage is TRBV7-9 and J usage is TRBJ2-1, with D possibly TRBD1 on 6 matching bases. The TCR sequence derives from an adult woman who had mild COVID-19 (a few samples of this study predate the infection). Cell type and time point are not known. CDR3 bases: TGTGCCAGCAGCTTAGACAGGGCCGGGAATGAGCAGTTCTTC. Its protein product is CASSLDRAGNEQFF. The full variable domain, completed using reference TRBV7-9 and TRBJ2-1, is DTGVSQNPRHKITKRGQNVTFRCDPISEHNRLYWYRQTLGQGPEFLTYFQNEAQLEKSRLLSDRFSAERPKGSFSTLEIQRTEQGDSAMYLCASSLDRAGNEQFFGPGTRLTVL.